This T cell receptor (beta chain) was documented in a study of blood T cell repertoires in COVID-19. The assay was immunoSEQ multiplex PCR, and TCRdb's table has in-frame clones only and misses some. Of over 140,000 clones listed, about three quarters are singletons. Trimming removed 2 bases from V and 1 base from J, with 12 bases in between. Germline V gives CDR1 SGHTS, CDR2 YDEGEE. The CDR3 consists of 16 residues. The chain recombines TRBV5-8 with TRBJ2-2; tentatively, D is TRBD1 (5 bases). The sample comprised peripheral blood. The TCR sequence derives from a woman in her 50s with active or convalescent COVID-19. CDR3 loop: CASSLDGRVNTGELFF. The DNA of the CDR3 is TGTGCCAGCAGCTTAGATGGCAGGGTGAACACCGGGGAGCTGTTTTTT. The full variable domain, with the rest looked up from reference TRBV5-8 and TRBJ2-2, is EAGVTQSPTHLIKTRGQQATLRCSPISGHTSVYWYQQALGLGLQFLLWYDEGEERNRGNFPPRFSGRQFPNYSSELNVNALELEDSALYLCASSLDGRVNTGELFFGEGSRLTVL.